This is a list of T cell receptor beta chains from one sample in a study of metastatic and nonmetastatic thyroid tumors. TCRdb re-processed the PCR reads through MiXCR. The table includes around 5,400 clones, about 35% detected once. The material sequenced was adjacent normal tissue. These receptors were obtained from a female donor with papillary thyroid cancer or a benign thyroid nodule (not recorded which). Some clones in this sample may be carry-over from other donors' samples. The CDR3 runs from the conserved cysteine through the conserved F or W. The D gene is left open where the match is weak. Some rows have no size entry. The others give once, few or many, or a class for an expanded clone.

d_call clone_size j_call v_call cdr3_nt cdr3_aa
NA few TRBJ1-1 TRBV6-1 TGTGCCAGCAAGGATTGGAAAGGGCTTGAAGCTTTCTTT CASKDWKGLEAFF
NA NA TRBJ1-1 TRBV11-2 TGTGCCAGCAGCTTACTCTCAGGTCTGGAAACTGAAGCTTTCTTT CASSLLSGLETEAFF
NA few TRBJ1-6 TRBV12-3/TRBV12-4 TGTGCCAGCAGTTTATCCCCGGCCGGGTGGGGTTCACCCCTCCACTTT CASSLSPAGWGSPLHF
NA NA TRBJ2-1 TRBV9 TGTGCCAGCAGCGTCGTCCACAATGAGCAGTTCTTC CASSVVHNEQFF
NA NA TRBJ2-3 TRBV11-3 TGTGCCAGCAGCCCCTCGGGCACAGATACGCAGTATTTT CASSPSGTDTQYF
NA NA TRBJ1-6 TRBV20-1 TGCAGTGCGCCCGACAGAAGTTGGAATTCACCCCTCCACTTT CSAPDRSWNSPLHF
NA NA TRBJ2-1 TRBV6-1 TGTGCCAGCAGCATATTATACAGGGAACCCTACAATGAGCAGTTCTTC CASSILYREPYNEQFF
NA NA TRBJ1-2 TRBV28 TGTGCCAGCAGACCGACGGGCCGTGGAATGGGCTACACCTTC CASRPTGRGMGYTF
TRBD2 medium-sized TRBJ2-5 TRBV19 TGTGCCAGTAGTACCGAGGAGGGAAGAGCGGGAATTAAAGAGACCCAGTACTTC CASSTEEGRAGIKETQYF
TRBD1 NA TRBJ2-7 TRBV7-9 TGTGCCAGCAGCCCGGGACAGGAAGCCTACGAGCAGTACTTC CASSPGQEAYEQYF
NA medium-sized TRBJ2-3 TRBV6-4 TGTGCCAGCAGCGAAGGTCTCACCATTGCAGATACGCAGTATTTT CASSEGLTIADTQYF
TRBD1 NA TRBJ2-7 TRBV7-2 TGTGCCAGCAGCTTGCTGGGACAGGGGGCATACGAGCAGTACTTC CASSLLGQGAYEQYF
NA NA TRBJ2-5 TRBV5-1 TGCGCCAGCAGCTTGGAGGGGGCCCAGTACTTC CASSLEGAQYF
TRBD1 NA TRBJ2-3 TRBV5-6 TGTGCCAGCAGCTTGTTCCGGGACAGAAACACAGATACGCAGTATTTT CASSLFRDRNTDTQYF
TRBD1 NA TRBJ1-3 TRBV6-2/TRBV6-3 TGTGCCAGCACCATAACAGGGGCCCGATCTGGAAACACCATATATTTT CASTITGARSGNTIYF
NA once TRBJ1-2 TRBV11-3 TGTGCCAGCAGCTTAGGGTCAGGGCGCGGCGGCTATGGCTACACCTTC CASSLGSGRGGYGYTF
NA few TRBJ2-1 TRBV19 TGTGCCAGTAGTATAGATCCTTCCAAAAATGAGCAGTTCTTC CASSIDPSKNEQFF
NA few TRBJ2-1 TRBV2 TGTGCCAGCAGTGAAGAGGCCTACAATGAGCAGTTCTTC CASSEEAYNEQFF
TRBD1 once TRBJ2-5 TRBV7-2 TGTGCCAGCAGCTTAGCAGGACAGGGTGGGAAAGAGACCCAGTACTTC CASSLAGQGGKETQYF
NA many TRBJ2-7 TRBV4-3 TGCGCCAGCAGCCAAGATTCGGCAGGAGGGCTGTACGAGCAGTACTTC CASSQDSAGGLYEQYF
NA NA TRBJ1-2 TRBV6-1 TGTGCCAGCGCCCCCGGGGTCAACTATGGCTACACCTTC CASAPGVNYGYTF
NA NA TRBJ2-7 TRBV6-1 TGTGCCAGCAGCGACGACCGCTACGAGCAGTACTTC CASSDDRYEQYF
NA NA TRBJ2-7 TRBV2 TGTGCCAGCAAGTACAGCGGACCTACCTACGAGCAGTACTTC CASKYSGPTYEQYF
NA many TRBJ2-3 TRBV6-5 TGTGCCAGCAGTTACTCACCATCGACAGGCACAGATACGCAGTATTTT CASSYSPSTGTDTQYF
NA few TRBJ1-3 TRBV6-1 TGTGCCAGCAGTATAACAGCACACGGAAACACCATATATTTT CASSITAHGNTIYF
NA NA TRBJ1-2 TRBV5-1 TGCGCCAGCCGGGATAACTTAGATGGCTACACCTTC CASRDNLDGYTF
NA medium-sized TRBJ2-5 TRBV29-1 TGCAGCGTTGTGTTAGATCCGGGAGAGACCCAGTACTTC CSVVLDPGETQYF